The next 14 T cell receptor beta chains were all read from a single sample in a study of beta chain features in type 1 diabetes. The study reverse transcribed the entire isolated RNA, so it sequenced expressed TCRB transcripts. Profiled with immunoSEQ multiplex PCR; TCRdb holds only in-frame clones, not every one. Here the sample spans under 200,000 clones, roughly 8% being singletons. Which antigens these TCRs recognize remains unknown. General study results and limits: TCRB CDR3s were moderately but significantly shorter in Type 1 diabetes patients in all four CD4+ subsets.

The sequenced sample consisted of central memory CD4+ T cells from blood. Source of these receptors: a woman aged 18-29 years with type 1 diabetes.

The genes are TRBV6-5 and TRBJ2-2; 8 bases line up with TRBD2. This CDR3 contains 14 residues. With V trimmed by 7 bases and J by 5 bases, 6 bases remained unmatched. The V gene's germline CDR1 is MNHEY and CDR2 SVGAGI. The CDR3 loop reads CASKGLGSTGELFF. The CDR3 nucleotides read TGTGCCAGCAAGGGACTAGGCTCAACCGGGGAGCTGTTTTTT.

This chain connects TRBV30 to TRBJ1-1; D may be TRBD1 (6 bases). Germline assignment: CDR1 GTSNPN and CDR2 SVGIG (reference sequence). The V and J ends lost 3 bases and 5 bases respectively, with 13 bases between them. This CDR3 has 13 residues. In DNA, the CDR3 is TGTGCCTGGAGAGGACAGCCAGGGACTGAAGCTTTCTTT. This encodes CAWRGQPGTEAFF.

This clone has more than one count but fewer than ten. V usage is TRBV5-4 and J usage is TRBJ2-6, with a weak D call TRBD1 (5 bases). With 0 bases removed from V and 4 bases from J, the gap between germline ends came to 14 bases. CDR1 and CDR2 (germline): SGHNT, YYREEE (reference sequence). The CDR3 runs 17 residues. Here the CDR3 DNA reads TGTGCCAGCAGCTTGGCGCAGGGTATGAAAGGGGCCAACGTCCTGACTTTC. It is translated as CASSLAQGMKGANVLTF.

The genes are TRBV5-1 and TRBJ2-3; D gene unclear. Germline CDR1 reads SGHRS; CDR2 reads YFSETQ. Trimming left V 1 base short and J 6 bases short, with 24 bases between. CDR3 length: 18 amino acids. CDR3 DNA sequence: TGCGCCAGCAGCTTGTTCCTCTCCGCACTCGAAAGAGTGGATACGCAGTATTTT. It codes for CASSLFLSALERVDTQYF.

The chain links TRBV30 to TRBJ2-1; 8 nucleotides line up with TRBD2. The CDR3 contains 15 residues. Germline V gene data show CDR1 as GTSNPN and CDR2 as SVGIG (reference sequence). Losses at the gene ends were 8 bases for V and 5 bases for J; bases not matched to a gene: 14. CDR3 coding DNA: TGTGCCCTCGCCTTCGGTAGCGGGACCCACAATGAGCAGTTCTTC. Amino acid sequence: CALAFGSGTHNEQFF.

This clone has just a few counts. The CDR3 DNA reads as TGTGCCAGCAGTTCGGGACTCAGCGATTCACCCCTCCACTTT. This translates into CASSSGLSDSPLHF. The V call is TRBV25-1, the J call TRBJ1-6; D is possibly TRBD1 (5 bases). The CDR3 has 14 amino acids. V lost 5 bases to trimming and J lost 8 bases, with 13 bases between them. The germline V gene has CDR1 MGHDK and CDR2 SYGVNS.

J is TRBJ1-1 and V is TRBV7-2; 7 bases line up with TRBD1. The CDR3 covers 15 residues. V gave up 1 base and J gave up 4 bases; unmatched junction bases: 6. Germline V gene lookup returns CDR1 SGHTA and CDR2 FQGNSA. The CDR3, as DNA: TGTGCCAGCAGCTTAGGGACAGGTAGTAGCACTGAAGCTTTCTTT. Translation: CASSLGTGSSTEAFF.

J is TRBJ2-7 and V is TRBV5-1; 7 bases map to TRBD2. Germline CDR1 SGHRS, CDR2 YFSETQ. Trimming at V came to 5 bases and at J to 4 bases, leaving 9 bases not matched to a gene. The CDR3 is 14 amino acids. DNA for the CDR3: TGCGCCAGCAGACTGACTAGCACGAAATACGAGCAGTACTTC. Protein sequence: CASRLTSTKYEQYF.

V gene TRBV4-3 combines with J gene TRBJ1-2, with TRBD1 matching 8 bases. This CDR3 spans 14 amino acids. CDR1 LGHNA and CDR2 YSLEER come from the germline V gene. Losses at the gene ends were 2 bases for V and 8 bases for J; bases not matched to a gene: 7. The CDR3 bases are TGCGCCAGCAGCCAACGACAGGGGTTGGGGGGCTACACCTTC. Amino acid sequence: CASSQRQGLGGYTF.

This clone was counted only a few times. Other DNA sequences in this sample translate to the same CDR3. The CDR3 region has the DNA TGTGCCTGGAGTGTCCAGGGCAATCAGCCCCAGCATTTT. Translated, it gives CAWSVQGNQPQHF. The rearrangement links TRBV30 to TRBJ1-5, with D hard to call. Germline loops: CDR1 GTSNPN, CDR2 SVGIG (reference sequence). The CDR3 consists of 13 residues. V dropped 0 bases and J dropped 2 bases, with 5 bases sitting between them.

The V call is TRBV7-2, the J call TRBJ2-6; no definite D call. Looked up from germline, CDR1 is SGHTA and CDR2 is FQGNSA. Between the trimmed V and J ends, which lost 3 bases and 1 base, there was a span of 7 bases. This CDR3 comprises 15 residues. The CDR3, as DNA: TGTGCCAGCAGCTTGTGGCTGTCTGGGGCCAACGTCCTGACTTTC. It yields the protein CASSLWLSGANVLTF.

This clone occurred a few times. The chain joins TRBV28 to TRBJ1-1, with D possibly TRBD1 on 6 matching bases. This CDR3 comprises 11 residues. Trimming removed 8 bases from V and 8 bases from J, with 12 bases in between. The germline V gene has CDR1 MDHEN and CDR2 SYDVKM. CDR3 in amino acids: CASPKGTEAFF. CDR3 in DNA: TGTGCCAGCCCGAAGGGGACAGAAGCTTTCTTT.

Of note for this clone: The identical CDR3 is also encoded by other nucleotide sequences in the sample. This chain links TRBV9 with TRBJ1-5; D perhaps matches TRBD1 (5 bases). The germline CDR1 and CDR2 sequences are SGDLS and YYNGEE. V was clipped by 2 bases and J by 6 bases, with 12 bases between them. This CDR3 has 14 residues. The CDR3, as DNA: TGTGCCAGCAGCGTTGGGCAGGGCGGTCAGCCCCAGCATTTT. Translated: CASSVGQGGQPQHF.

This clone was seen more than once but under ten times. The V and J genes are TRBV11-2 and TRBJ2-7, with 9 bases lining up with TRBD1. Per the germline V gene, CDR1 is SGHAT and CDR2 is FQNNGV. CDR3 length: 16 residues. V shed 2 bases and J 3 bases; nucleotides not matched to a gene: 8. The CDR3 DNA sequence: TGTGCCAGCAGCTTATCGCATCCGGGACAGGGCTACGAGCAGTACTTC. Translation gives CASSLSHPGQGYEQYF.